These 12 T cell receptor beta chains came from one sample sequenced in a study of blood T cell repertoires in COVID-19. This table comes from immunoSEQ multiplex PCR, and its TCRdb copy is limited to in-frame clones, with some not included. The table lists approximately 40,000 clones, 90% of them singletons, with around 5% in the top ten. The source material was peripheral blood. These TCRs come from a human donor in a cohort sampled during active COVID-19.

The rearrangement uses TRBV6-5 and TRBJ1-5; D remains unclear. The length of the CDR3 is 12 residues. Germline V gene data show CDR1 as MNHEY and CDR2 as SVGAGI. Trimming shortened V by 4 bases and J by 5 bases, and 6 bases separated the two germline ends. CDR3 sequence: CASSWRYQPQHF. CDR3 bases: TGTGCCAGCAGTTGGAGGTATCAGCCCCAGCATTTT.

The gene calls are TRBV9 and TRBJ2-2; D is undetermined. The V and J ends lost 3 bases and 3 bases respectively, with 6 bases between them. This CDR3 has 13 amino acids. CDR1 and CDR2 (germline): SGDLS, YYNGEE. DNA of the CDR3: TGTGCCAGCAGCGCTCGGGACACCGGGGAGCTGTTTTTT. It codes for CASSARDTGELFF.

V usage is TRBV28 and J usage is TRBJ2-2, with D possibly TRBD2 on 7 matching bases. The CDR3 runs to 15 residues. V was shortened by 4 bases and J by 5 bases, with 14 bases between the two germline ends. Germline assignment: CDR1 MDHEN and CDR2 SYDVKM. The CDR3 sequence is CASSSAGEGTGELFF. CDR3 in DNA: TGTGCCAGCAGTTCGGCAGGGGAGGGAACCGGGGAGCTGTTTTTT.

The CDR3 reads CASRPQFGNTIYF. CDR3 DNA: TGTGCCAGCAGACCACAGTTCGGAAACACCATATATTTT. J is TRBJ1-3 and V is TRBV6-5; no clear D gene. The length of the CDR3 is 13 residues. The germline V gene encodes CDR1 MNHEY and CDR2 SVGAGI. Trimming took 6 bases from V and 4 from J, leaving 10 bases between them.

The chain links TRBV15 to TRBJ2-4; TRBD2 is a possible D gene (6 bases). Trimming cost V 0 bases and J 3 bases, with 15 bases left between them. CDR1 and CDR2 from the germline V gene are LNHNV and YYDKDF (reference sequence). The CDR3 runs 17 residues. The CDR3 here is CATSRDQEGPYKNIQYF. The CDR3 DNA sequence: TGTGCCACCAGCAGAGATCAGGAGGGGCCCTACAAAAACATTCAGTACTTC.

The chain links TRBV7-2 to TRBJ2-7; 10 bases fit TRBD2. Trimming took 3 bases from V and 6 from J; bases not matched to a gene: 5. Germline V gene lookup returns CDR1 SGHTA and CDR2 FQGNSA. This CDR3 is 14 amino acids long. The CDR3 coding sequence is TGTGCCAGCAGCTTGAGCGGGGGGGCGTCCGAGCAGTACTTC. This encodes CASSLSGGASEQYF.

CDR3 region: CASSLEVLAGPTGTDTQYF. CDR3 coding DNA: TGCGCCAGCAGCTTGGAGGTGCTAGCGGGACCCACGGGCACAGATACGCAGTATTTT. The chain is built from TRBV5-1 and TRBJ2-3; TRBD2 matches 9 bases. The V gene end was trimmed by 0 bases and the J gene end by 1 base; junction bases not matched to a gene: 12. CDR3 length: 19 residues. Germline CDR1 is SGHRS and CDR2 is YFSETQ.

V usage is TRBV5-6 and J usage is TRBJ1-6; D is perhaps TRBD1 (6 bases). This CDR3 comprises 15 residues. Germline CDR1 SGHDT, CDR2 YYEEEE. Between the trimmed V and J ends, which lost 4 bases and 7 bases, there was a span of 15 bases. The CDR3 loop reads CASSDWTVDNSPLHF. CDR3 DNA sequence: TGTGCCAGCAGCGACTGGACAGTCGACAATTCACCCCTCCACTTT.

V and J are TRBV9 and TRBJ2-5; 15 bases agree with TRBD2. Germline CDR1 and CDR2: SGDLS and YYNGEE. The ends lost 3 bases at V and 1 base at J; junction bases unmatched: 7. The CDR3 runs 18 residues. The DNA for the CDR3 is TGTGCCAGCAGCGCGCGGACTAGCGGGAGGGCAAGCCAAGAGACCCAGTACTTC. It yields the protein CASSARTSGRASQETQYF.

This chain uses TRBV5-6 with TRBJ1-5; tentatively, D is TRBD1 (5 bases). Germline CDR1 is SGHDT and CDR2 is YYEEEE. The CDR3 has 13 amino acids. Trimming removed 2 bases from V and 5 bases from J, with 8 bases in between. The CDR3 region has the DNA TGTGCCAGCAGCTTTGGGGGGGATCAGCCCCAGCATTTT. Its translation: CASSFGGDQPQHF.

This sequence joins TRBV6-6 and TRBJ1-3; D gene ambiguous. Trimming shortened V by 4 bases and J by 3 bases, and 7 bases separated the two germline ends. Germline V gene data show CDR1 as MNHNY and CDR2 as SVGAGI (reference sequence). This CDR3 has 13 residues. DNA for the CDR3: TGTGCCAGCAGTTTGCGTTTTGGAAACACCATATATTTT. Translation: CASSLRFGNTIYF.

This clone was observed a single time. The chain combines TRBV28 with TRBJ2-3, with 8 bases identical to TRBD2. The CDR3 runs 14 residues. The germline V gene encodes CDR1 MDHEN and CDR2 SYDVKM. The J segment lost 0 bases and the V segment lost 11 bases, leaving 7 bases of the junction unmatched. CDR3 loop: CAGRGGLSTDTQYF. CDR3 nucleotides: TGTGCCGGCCGGGGGGGCCTCAGCACAGATACGCAGTATTTT.